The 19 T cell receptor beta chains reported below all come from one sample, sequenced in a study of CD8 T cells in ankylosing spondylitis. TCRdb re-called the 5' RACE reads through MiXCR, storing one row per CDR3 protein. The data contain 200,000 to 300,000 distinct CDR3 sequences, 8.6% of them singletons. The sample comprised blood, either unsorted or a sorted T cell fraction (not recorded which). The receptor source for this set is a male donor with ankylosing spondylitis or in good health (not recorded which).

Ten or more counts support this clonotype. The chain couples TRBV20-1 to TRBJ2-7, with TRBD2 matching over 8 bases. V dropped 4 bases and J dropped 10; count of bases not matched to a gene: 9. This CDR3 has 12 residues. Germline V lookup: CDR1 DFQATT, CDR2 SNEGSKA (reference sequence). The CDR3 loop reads CSAIISGTLQYF. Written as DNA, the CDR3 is TGCAGTGCTATTATTAGCGGGACTCTTCAGTACTTC.

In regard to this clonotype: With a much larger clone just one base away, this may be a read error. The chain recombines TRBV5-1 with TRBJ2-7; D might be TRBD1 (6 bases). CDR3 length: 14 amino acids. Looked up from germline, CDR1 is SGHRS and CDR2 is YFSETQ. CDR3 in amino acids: CTSSLGPGAYEQYF. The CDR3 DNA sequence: TGCACCAGCAGCTTGGGTCCAGGGGCCTACGAGCAGTACTTC.

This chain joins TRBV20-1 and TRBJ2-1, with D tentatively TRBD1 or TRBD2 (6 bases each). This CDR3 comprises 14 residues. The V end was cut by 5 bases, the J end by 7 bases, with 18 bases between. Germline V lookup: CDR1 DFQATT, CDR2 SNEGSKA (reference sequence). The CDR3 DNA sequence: TGCAGTGCTGGAGTCTTGGGGGGCCGGAATGAGCAGTTCTTC. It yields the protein CSAGVLGGRNEQFF.

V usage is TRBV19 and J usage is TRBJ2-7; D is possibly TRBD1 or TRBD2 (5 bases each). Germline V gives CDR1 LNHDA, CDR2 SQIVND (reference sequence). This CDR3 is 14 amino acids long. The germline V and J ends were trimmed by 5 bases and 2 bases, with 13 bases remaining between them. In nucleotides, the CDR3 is TGTGCCAGTAGTGCCGGGACGGATCCCTACGAGCAGTACTTC. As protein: CASSAGTDPYEQYF.

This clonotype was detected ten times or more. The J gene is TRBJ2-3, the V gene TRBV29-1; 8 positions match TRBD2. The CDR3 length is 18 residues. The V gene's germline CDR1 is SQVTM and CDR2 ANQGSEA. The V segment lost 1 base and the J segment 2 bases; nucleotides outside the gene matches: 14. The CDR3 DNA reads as TGCAGCGTTGAAGCCATAACCTTACTAGCGGCCGACACAGATACGCAGTATTTT. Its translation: CSVEAITLLAADTDTQYF.

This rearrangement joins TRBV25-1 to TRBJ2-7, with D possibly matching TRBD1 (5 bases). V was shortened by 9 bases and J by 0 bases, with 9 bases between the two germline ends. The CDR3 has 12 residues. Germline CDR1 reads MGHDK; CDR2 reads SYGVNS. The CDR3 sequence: CASLTDSYEQYF. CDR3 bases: TGTGCCAGTTTGACAGACTCCTACGAGCAGTACTTC.

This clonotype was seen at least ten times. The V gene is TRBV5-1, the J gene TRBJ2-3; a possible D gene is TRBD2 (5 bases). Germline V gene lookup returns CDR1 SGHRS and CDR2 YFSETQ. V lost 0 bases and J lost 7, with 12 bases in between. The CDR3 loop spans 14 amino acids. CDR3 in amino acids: CASSLERVLNTQYF. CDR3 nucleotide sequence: TGCGCCAGCAGCTTGGAGAGGGTCTTGAATACGCAGTATTTT.

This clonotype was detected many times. The CDR3 DNA is TGCAGTGCTAGGGAAACAGGGGACACTGAAGCTTTCTTT. Translated, it gives CSARETGDTEAFF. This rearrangement joins TRBV20-1 to TRBJ1-1; 7 positions agree with TRBD1. The V segment lost 3 bases and the J segment 3 bases; nucleotides outside the gene matches: 4. The germline V gene has CDR1 DFQATT and CDR2 SNEGSKA (reference sequence). The CDR3 length is 13 residues.

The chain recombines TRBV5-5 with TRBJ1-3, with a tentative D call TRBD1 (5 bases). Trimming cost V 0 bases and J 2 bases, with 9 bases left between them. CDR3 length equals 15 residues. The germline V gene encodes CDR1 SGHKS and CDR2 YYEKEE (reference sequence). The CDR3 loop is CASSLDRGAGNTIYF. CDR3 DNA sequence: TGTGCCAGCAGCTTGGACCGGGGCGCTGGAAACACCATATATTTT.

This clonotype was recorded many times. The CDR3 sequence: CASSLKRVGTDTQYF. The CDR3 region has the DNA TGTGCCAGCAGCTTGAAGAGGGTTGGAACAGATACGCAGTATTTT. The chain couples TRBV7-8 to TRBJ2-3; TRBD2 is a possible D gene (5 bases). Looked up from germline, CDR1 is SGHVS and CDR2 is FQNEAQ. This CDR3 has 15 residues. V was clipped by 3 bases and J by 3 bases, with 13 bases between them. The variable domain in full, completed from reference TRBV7-8 and TRBJ2-3, reads GAGVSQSPRYKVAKRGQDVALRCDPISGHVSLFWYQQALGQGPEFLTYFQNEAQLDKSGLPSDRFFAERPEGSVSTLKIQRTQQEDSAVYLCASSLKRVGTDTQYFGPGTRLTVL.

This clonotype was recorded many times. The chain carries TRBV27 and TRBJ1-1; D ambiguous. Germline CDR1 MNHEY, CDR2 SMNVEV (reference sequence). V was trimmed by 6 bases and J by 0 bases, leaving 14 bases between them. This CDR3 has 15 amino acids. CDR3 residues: CASRKEAGLNTEAFF. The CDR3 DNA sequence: TGTGCCAGCAGGAAGGAAGCGGGCCTGAACACTGAAGCTTTCTTT.

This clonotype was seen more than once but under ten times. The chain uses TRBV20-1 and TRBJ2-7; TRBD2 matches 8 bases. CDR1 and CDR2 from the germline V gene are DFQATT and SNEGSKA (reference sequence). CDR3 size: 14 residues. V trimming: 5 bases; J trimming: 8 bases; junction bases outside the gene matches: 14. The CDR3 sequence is CSARSGAPSTQQYF. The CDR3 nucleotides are TGCAGTGCTCGTAGCGGGGCGCCTTCCACGCAGCAGTACTTC.

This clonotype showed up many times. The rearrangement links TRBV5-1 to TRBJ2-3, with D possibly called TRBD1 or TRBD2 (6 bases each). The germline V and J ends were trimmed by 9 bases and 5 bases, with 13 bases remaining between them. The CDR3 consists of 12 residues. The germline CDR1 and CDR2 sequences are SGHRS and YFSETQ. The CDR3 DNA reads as TGCGCCACCAAAGGGGGAGGAGATACGCAGTATTTT. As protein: CATKGGGDTQYF.

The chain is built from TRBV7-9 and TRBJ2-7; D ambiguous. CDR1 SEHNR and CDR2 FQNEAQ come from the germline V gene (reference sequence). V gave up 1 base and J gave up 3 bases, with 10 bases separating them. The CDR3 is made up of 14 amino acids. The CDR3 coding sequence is TGTGCCAGCAGCTTAGGAGACCTCTTCTACGAGCAGTACTTC. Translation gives CASSLGDLFYEQYF.

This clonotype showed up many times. CDR3 residues: CASSERGGADYGYTF. CDR3 coding DNA: TGTGCCAGCAGTGAACGGGGGGGGGCGGACTATGGCTACACCTTC. The V gene is TRBV2, the J gene TRBJ1-2; a weak D match, TRBD1 (6 bases). The CDR3 is 15 residues long. With 2 bases removed from V and 3 bases from J, the gap between germline ends came to 13 bases. The germline V gene has CDR1 SNHLY and CDR2 FYNNEI.

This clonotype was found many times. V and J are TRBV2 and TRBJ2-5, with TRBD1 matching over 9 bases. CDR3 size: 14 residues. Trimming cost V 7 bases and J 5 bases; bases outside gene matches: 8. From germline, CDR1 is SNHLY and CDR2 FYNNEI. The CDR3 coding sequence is TGTGCCAGCATGAGACAGGGGGGACGGGAGACCCAGTACTTC. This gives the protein CASMRQGGRETQYF.

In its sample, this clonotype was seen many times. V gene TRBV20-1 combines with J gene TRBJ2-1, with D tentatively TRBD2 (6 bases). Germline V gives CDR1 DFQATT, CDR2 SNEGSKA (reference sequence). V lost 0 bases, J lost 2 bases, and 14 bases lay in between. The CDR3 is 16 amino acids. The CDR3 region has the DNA TGCAGTGCTAGAGATGGGAGGATTTTAGCCTACAATGAGCAGTTCTTC. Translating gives CSARDGRILAYNEQFF.

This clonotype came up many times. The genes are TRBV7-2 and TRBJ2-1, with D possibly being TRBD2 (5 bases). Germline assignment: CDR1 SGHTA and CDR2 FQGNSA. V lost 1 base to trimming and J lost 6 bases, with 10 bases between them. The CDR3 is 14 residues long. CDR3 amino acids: CASSLGGVGNEQFF. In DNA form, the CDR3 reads TGTGCCAGCAGCTTAGGGGGAGTCGGCAATGAGCAGTTCTTC.

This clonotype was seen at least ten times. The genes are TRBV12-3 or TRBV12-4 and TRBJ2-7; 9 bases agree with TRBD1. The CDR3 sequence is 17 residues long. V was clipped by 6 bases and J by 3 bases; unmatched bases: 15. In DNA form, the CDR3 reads TGTGCCAGCAGAGAACTACCGGGACAGGGAGAATACTACGAGCAGTACTTC. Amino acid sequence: CASRELPGQGEYYEQYF.